This T cell receptor beta chain was identified in a study of shared clonotypes between healthy human individuals. Study summary: Per donor, CD8 memory used one plate, CD8 naive used two, CD4 memory used three and CD4 naive used three.

This CDR3 comprises 13 residues. The germline V gene encodes CDR1 SGHTA and CDR2 FQGNSA. V lost 6 bases, J lost 5 bases, and 14 bases lay in between. Regarding the study as a whole: Among the subsets, naive ones generally showed larger estimated richness than memory ones.

As regards this clone: Its matching antigen is unknown.

Produced via immunoSEQ multiplex PCR; TCRdb's table is partial and in-frame only. The sample carries about 2 million clones, 85% to 95% recorded once. Naive-designated CD8 cells lacked CD45RO, were positively enriched for CCR7, and omitted terminally differentiated effector memory CD45RA+ cells. Recent acute infections and vaccinations were absent in the healthy HIV-negative adult donors. The sequence was obtained from a man aged 18-30 years in good health. J is TRBJ2-7 and V is TRBV7-2, with D maybe TRBD2 (6 bases). Sequencing was carried out using naive CD8+ T cells sorted from blood. The CDR3 spells CASSSTSPHEQYF. Here the CDR3 DNA reads TGTGCCAGCAGTTCAACTAGCCCCCACGAGCAGTACTTC.